The 9 T cell receptor beta chains below all came from one sample that was sequenced in a study of cytomegalovirus exposure and HLA in healthy donors. Using immunoSEQ multiplex PCR, the repertoire was profiled, and TCRdb retains in-frame clones only, with some absent. This table holds 250,000 or so clones, more than 75% found once. Sample: PBMCs. The receptors were sampled from a man aged 18 to 29 in good health and CMV-seropositive.

The gene calls are TRBV5-5 and TRBJ2-3; perhaps TRBD1 as D (5 bases). CDR3 length: 16 residues. Germline lookup yields CDR1 SGHKS and CDR2 YYEKEE (reference sequence). V was clipped by 1 base and J by 2 bases, with 14 bases between them. CDR3 loop: CASSLPQGPSTDTQYF. CDR3 DNA: TGTGCCAGCAGCTTGCCCCAGGGCCCCTCCACAGATACGCAGTATTTT.

The DNA of the CDR3 is TGTGCCAGCAGCCATATCGGGACAGGGAATTCCTACGAGCAGTACTTC. This translates into CASSHIGTGNSYEQYF. This chain joins TRBV27 and TRBJ2-7; 9 bases match TRBD1. The length of the CDR3 is 16 residues. Germline V gene sequence: CDR1 MNHEY, CDR2 SMNVEV (reference sequence). V dropped 6 bases and J dropped 1; count of bases not matched to a gene: 10.

This chain connects TRBV5-6 to TRBJ2-3, with 12 bases lining up with TRBD2. Germline CDR1 SGHDT, CDR2 YYEEEE. Trimming at V came to 4 bases and at J to 2 bases, leaving 5 bases not matched to a gene. This CDR3 region has 16 residues. The CDR3: CASSLTSGSNTDTQYF. CDR3 sequence (DNA): TGTGCCAGCAGCCTGACTAGCGGGAGTAACACAGATACGCAGTATTTT.

The chain uses TRBV15 and TRBJ2-5, with unresolved D. Germline CDR1 reads LNHNV; CDR2 reads YYDKDF (reference sequence). CDR3 length: 14 amino acids. V gave up 0 bases and J gave up 2 bases, with 7 bases separating them. For the CDR3, the DNA is TGTGCCACCAGCAGAGATAGGAGACAAGAGACCCAGTACTTC. Protein product: CATSRDRRQETQYF.

The chain couples TRBV19 to TRBJ1-5; TRBD1 is a possible D gene (5 bases). Germline-derived CDR1 and CDR2 are LNHDA and SQIVND (reference sequence). Trimming removed 6 bases from V and 5 bases from J, with 11 bases in between. The CDR3 consists of 13 residues. The CDR3 DNA follows: TGTGCCAGTAGCGACGGGGCTTATCAGCCCCAGCATTTT. Its protein is CASSDGAYQPQHF.

This sequence joins TRBV27 and TRBJ2-7; D might be TRBD1 or TRBD2, each matching 5 bases. CDR3 length: 14 residues. V dropped 6 bases and J dropped 0 bases, with 12 bases sitting between them. CDR1 MNHEY and CDR2 SMNVEV come from the germline V gene (reference sequence). The CDR3 loop is CASSVLGVSYEQYF. CDR3 nucleotides: TGTGCCAGCAGCGTACTAGGGGTCTCCTACGAGCAGTACTTC.

In its sample, this clone was seen once. This chain uses TRBV4-1 with TRBJ2-2; no reliable D call. V lost 1 base, J lost 4 bases, and 7 bases lay in between. From germline, CDR1 is MGHRA and CDR2 YSYEKL. This CDR3 is 14 amino acids long. CDR3 coding DNA: TGCGCCAGCAGCCAAGTAGGAATCACCGGGGAGCTGTTTTTT. This codes for CASSQVGITGELFF.

J is TRBJ2-1 and V is TRBV27, with D perhaps matching TRBD1 (6 bases). V lost 2 bases to trimming and J lost 2 bases, with 10 bases between them. The CDR3 has 15 amino acids. Germline V lookup: CDR1 MNHEY, CDR2 SMNVEV (reference sequence). This CDR3 is CASSLNRETYNEQFF. As DNA, the CDR3 is TGTGCCAGCAGTTTAAACAGGGAGACCTACAATGAGCAGTTCTTC.

This clone has a handful of counts. CDR3 bases: TGTGCCAGCAGCCCAGTGGCAGAGGACGAGCAGTACTTC. It codes for CASSPVAEDEQYF. The rearrangement joins TRBV11-3 to TRBJ2-7; D ambiguous. This CDR3 comprises 13 residues. Germline assignment: CDR1 SGHNT and CDR2 YENEEA. V lost 5 bases and J lost 5, with 13 bases in between.